This T cell receptor (beta chain) was observed in a study of beta chain features in type 1 diabetes. Study conclusions and caveats: Type 1 diabetes patients had TCRB CDR3s that were shorter (moderately but significantly so) in all four CD4+ subsets. Naive, central memory and Treg TCRB repertoires seemed to resemble each other more closely in patients than they did in healthy donors.

A single heparinised draw of approximately 100 mL on average was taken per donor. Isolation of CD4+ naive, central memory, regulatory and stem cell-like memory cells was achieved by sorting via CD45RO/CCR7/CD25/CD127/CD95/CD27. The CDR3 runs to 13 residues. Between the trimmed V and J ends, which lost 5 bases and 4 bases, there was a span of 12 bases. The germline V gene has CDR1 SQVTM and CDR2 ANQGSEA. Turning to this clone: Its target is not known.

As every portion of the isolated RNA was reverse transcribed, the sequencing read expressed TCRB transcripts. The protocol was immunoSEQ multiplex PCR, while the TCRdb copy is restricted to in-frame clones and leaves out a portion. The sample contains about 660,000 clones, roughly an eighth of which appear only once. This chain joins TRBV29-1 and TRBJ1-5; the D is unclear. The sample taken for sequencing was naive CD4+ T cells from blood. This receptor was obtained from a man between 18 and 29 years old with type 1 diabetes. CDR3 loop: CSVRTGQNQPQHF. For the CDR3, the DNA is TGCAGCGTTAGGACCGGCCAAAATCAGCCCCAGCATTTT.